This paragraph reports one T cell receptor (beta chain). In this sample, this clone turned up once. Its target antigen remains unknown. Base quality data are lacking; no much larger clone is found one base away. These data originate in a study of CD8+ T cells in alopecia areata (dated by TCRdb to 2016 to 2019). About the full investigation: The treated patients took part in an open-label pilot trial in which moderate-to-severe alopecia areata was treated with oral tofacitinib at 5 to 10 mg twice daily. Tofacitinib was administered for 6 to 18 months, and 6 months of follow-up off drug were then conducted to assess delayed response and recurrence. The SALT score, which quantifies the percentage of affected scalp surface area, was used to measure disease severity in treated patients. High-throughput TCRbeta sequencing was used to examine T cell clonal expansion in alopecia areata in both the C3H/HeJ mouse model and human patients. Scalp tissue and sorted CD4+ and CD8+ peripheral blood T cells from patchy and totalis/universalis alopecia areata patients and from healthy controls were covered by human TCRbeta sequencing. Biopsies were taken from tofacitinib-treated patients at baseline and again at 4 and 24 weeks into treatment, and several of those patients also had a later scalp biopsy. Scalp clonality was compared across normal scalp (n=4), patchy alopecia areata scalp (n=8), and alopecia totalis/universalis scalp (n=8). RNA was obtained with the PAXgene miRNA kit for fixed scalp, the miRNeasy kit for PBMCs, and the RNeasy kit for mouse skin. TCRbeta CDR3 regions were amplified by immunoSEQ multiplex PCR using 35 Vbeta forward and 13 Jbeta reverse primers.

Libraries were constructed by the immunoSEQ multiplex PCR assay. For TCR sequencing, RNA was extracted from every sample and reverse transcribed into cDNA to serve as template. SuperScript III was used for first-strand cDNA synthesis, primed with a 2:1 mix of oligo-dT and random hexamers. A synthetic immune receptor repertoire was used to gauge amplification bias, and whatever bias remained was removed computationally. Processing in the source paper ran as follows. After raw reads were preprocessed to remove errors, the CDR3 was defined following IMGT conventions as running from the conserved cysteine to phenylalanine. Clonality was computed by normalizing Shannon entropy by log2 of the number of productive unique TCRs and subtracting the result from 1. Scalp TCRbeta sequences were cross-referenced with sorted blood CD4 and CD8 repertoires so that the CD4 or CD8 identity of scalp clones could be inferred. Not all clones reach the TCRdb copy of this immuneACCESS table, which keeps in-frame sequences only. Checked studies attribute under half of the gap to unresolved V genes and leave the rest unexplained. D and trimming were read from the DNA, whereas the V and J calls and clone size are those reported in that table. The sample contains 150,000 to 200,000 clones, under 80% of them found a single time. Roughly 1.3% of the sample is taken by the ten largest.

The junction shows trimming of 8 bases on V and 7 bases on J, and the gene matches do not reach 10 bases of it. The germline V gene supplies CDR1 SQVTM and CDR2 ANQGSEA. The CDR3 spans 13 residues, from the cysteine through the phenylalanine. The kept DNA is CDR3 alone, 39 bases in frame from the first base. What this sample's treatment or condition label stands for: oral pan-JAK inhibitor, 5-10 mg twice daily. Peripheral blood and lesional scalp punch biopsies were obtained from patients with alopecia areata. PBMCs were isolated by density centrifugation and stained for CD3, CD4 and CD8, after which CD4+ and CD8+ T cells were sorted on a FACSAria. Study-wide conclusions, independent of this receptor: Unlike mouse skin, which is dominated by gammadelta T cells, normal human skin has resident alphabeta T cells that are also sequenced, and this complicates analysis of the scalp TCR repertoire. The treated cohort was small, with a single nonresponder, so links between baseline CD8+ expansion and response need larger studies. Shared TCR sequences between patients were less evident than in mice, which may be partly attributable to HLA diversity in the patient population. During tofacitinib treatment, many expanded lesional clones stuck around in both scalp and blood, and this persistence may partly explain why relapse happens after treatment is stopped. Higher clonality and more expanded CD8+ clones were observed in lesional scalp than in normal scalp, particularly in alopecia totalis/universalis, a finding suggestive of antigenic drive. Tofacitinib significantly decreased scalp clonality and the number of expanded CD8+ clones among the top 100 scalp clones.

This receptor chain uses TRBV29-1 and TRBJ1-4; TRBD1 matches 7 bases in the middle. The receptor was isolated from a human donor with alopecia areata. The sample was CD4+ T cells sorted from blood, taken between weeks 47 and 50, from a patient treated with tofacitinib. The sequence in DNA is TGCAGCACCCGTCGACAGGGCAGTGAAAAACTGTTTTTT. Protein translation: CSTRRQGSEKLFF.